The 22 T cell receptor beta chains presented below share a single source sample, sequenced in a study of shared clonotypes between healthy human individuals. CD45RO-negative CD8 cells positively selected for CCR7 made up the naive population, which excluded terminally differentiated effector memory CD45RA+ cells. TCRdb's table, derived via immunoSEQ multiplex PCR, lists solely in-frame clones and lacks some. The sample holds more than 2 million clones, 85% to 95% seen once. The sequencing input was naive CD8+ T cells from PBMCs. These receptors were taken from a man aged 18 to 30 in good health. Some clones in this sample may be carry-over from other donors' samples.

The chain employs TRBV6-1 and TRBJ2-1, with TRBD1 matching 7 bases. Germline CDR1 reads MNHNS; CDR2 reads SASEGT. V shed 7 bases, J shed 4 bases, and the junction held 7 bases outside the gene matches. The CDR3 spans 14 residues. CDR3 nucleotides: TGTGCCAGCAAGGGGGCATTTTTATACAATGAGCAGTTCTTC. Its protein is CASKGAFLYNEQFF.

The chain is built from TRBV2 and TRBJ2-7; 10 positions match TRBD2. The CDR3 has 16 amino acids. Trimming removed 3 bases from V and 2 bases from J; junction bases left unmatched: 7. Germline values: CDR1 SNHLY, CDR2 FYNNEI. The CDR3 nucleotides read TGTGCCAGCAGTGATGGGCCAGCGGGAGGGCCCTACGAGCAGTACTTC. This translates into CASSDGPAGGPYEQYF. Full variable domain (rest looked up from reference TRBV2 and TRBJ2-7): EPEVTQTPSHQVTQMGQEVILRCVPISNHLYFYWYRQILGQKVEFLVSFYNNEISEKSEIFDDQFSVERPDGSNFTLKIRSTKLEDSAMYFCASSDGPAGGPYEQYFGPGTRLTVT.

The CDR3 is CASSILRDGSTDTQYF. Here the CDR3 DNA reads TGTGCCAGCAGCATCCTGCGGGACGGAAGCACAGATACGCAGTATTTT. The chain has TRBV7-9 and TRBJ2-3; TRBD2 might be the D (6 bases). Deletions cut 5 bases from V and 0 bases from J, with 15 bases between. Germline-derived CDR1 and CDR2 are SEHNR and FQNEAQ (reference sequence). The CDR3 has 16 amino acids.

The chain is built from TRBV9 and TRBJ2-1, with 7 bases identical to TRBD2. The germline V gene has CDR1 SGDLS and CDR2 YYNGEE. The CDR3 has 15 residues. V shed 2 bases and J 8 bases; nucleotides not matched to a gene: 10. The DNA of the CDR3 is TGTGCCAGCAGCGTGGATGGACTAGGGGCGGATGAGCAGTTCTTC. Its protein product is CASSVDGLGADEQFF.

The genes are TRBV28 and TRBJ2-5; D gene uncertain. Germline V gene lookup returns CDR1 MDHEN and CDR2 SYDVKM. This CDR3 has 14 residues. Trimming removed 4 bases at V and 1 base at J, with 10 bases between. The CDR3 DNA follows: TGTGCCAGCAGTTCGTGGACGGTCCAAGAGACCCAGTACTTC. This gives the protein CASSSWTVQETQYF.

Remarks on this clone: Other DNA sequences in this sample translate to the same CDR3. The chain couples TRBV28 to TRBJ2-1; maybe TRBD1 (6 bases). The V end lost 2 bases, the J end lost 4 bases, and 12 bases lay between the germline ends. This CDR3 region has 15 residues. The V gene's germline CDR1 is MDHEN and CDR2 SYDVKM. Written as DNA, the CDR3 is TGTGCCAGCAGTTTACTAGGGACACTTTACAATGAGCAGTTCTTC. The encoded protein is CASSLLGTLYNEQFF.

About this clone: Other DNA sequences in the same sample also yield this CDR3. The chain's CDR3 is CASSAGTGNYEQYF. Written as DNA, the CDR3 is TGTGCCAGCAGCGCGGGGACAGGGAACTACGAGCAGTACTTC. The chain uses TRBV9 and TRBJ2-7, with 9 bases identical to TRBD1. This CDR3 is built from 14 residues. Germline CDR1 is SGDLS and CDR2 is YYNGEE. The trim removed 3 bases at V and 3 bases at J, leaving 4 bases unmatched.

J is TRBJ1-1 and V is TRBV2, with D possibly matching TRBD1 (6 bases). Trimming removed 6 bases at V and 1 base at J, with 18 bases between. This CDR3 comprises 16 residues. Germline CDR1 SNHLY, CDR2 FYNNEI. Here the CDR3 reads CASSQPSQGTNTEAFF. The DNA of the CDR3 is TGTGCCAGCAGCCAGCCCTCACAGGGCACGAACACTGAAGCTTTCTTT.

As regards this clone: Distinct nucleotide sequences in the sample also encode this CDR3. The chain links TRBV11-3 to TRBJ1-1, with D unclear. This CDR3 has 13 residues. The V and J ends lost 1 base and 1 base respectively, with 4 bases between them. Germline CDR1 is SGHNT and CDR2 is YENEEA. The CDR3 spells CASSLGRNTEAFF. The CDR3 DNA reads TGTGCCAGCAGCTTAGGAAGGAACACTGAAGCTTTCTTT.

This clone occurred a few times. The same CDR3 also results from other DNA sequences found in this sample. The chain joins TRBV6-5 to TRBJ1-1; D is ambiguous. CDR3 size: 12 residues. The germline V gene encodes CDR1 MNHEY and CDR2 SVGAGI. The V and J ends lost 4 bases and 3 bases respectively, with 6 bases between them. CDR3 DNA sequence: TGTGCCAGCAGTTCCGGAGACACTGAAGCTTTCTTT. Its protein product is CASSSGDTEAFF.

This chain links TRBV10-2 with TRBJ1-5; a weak D match, TRBD1 (5 bases). This CDR3 has 14 residues. V gave up 8 bases and J gave up 0 bases, with 11 bases separating them. CDR1 WSHSY and CDR2 SAAADI come from the germline V gene. CDR3 region: CASDVDSSNQPQHF. In DNA, the CDR3 is TGCGCCAGCGACGTCGACAGTAGCAATCAGCCCCAGCATTTT.

This sequence joins TRBV11-2 and TRBJ2-7; TRBD1 matches at 7 bases. In germline, CDR1 is SGHAT, CDR2 FQNNGV. With V trimmed by 3 bases and J by 3 bases, 5 bases remained unmatched. CDR3 length: 14 residues. CDR3 sequence: CASSLTGWNYEQYF. Written as DNA, the CDR3 is TGTGCCAGCAGCTTGACAGGGTGGAACTACGAGCAGTACTTC. Full variable domain (rest looked up from reference TRBV11-2 and TRBJ2-7): EAGVAQSPRYKIIEKRQSVAFWCNPISGHATLYWYQQILGQGPKLLIQFQNNGVVDDSQLPKDRFSAERLKGVDSTLKIQPAKLEDSAVYLCASSLTGWNYEQYFGPGTRLTVT.

The V call is TRBV23-1, the J call TRBJ2-7; 8 bases align to TRBD1. TRBV23-1 is an open reading frame whose function is uncertain. The CDR3 spans 16 residues. With 3 bases clipped from V and 6 bases from J, the junction kept 13 bases outside the gene matches. The CDR3 region is CASSQHDRGPVGEQYF. The CDR3 bases are TGCGCCAGCAGTCAGCACGACAGGGGTCCGGTAGGCGAGCAGTACTTC.

The chain joins TRBV27 to TRBJ1-2; the match to TRBD1 covers 7 bases. Germline V gene data show CDR1 as MNHEY and CDR2 as SMNVEV (reference sequence). The CDR3 loop spans 11 amino acids. The V segment lost 10 bases and the J segment 6 bases; nucleotides outside the gene matches: 5. The chain's CDR3 is CATLTGDGYTF. CDR3 sequence (DNA): TGTGCCACCCTCACAGGGGATGGCTACACCTTC.

V usage is TRBV5-1 and J usage is TRBJ2-5; possible D gene TRBD1, 6 bases. Germline V CDR1 and CDR2: SGHRS, YFSETQ. Between the trimmed V and J ends, which lost 7 bases and 1 base, there was a span of 14 bases. The length of the CDR3 is 14 residues. CDR3 loop: CASAPRGRQETQYF. Written as DNA, the CDR3 is TGCGCCAGCGCACCCAGGGGCCGCCAAGAGACCCAGTACTTC.

V is TRBV28 and J is TRBJ2-3, with TRBD2 identical over 7 bases. Trimming removed 0 bases from V and 5 bases from J; junction bases left unmatched: 8. This CDR3 has 16 residues. Per the germline V gene, CDR1 is MDHEN and CDR2 is SYDVKM. The CDR3, as DNA: TGTGCCAGCAGTTTATGGCTAGCGGTGCGTGGAGATACGCAGTATTTT. It codes for CASSLWLAVRGDTQYF.

The chain links TRBV15 to TRBJ2-2; a possible D gene is TRBD1 (6 bases). Germline loops: CDR1 LNHNV, CDR2 YYDKDF (reference sequence). CDR3 size: 16 residues. The V end lost 0 bases, the J end lost 1 base, and 9 bases lay between the germline ends. CDR3 sequence reads: CATSRDGQLNTGELFF. CDR3 sequence (DNA): TGTGCCACCAGCAGAGATGGACAGCTGAACACCGGGGAGCTGTTTTTT.

The chain combines TRBV14 with TRBJ2-1; D may be TRBD2 (6 bases). Germline loops: CDR1 SGHDN, CDR2 FVKESK. The CDR3 runs to 14 residues. The ends were cut back, 5 bases at V and 3 bases at J, with 11 bases in the middle. The CDR3 sequence: CASSIRLDYNEQFF. The CDR3 nucleotides read TGTGCCAGCAGCATTAGACTAGACTACAATGAGCAGTTCTTC. The full variable domain, in which reference TRBV14 and TRBJ2-1 provide the parts outside the CDR3, is EAGVTQFPSHSVIEKGQTVTLRCDPISGHDNLYWYRRVMGKEIKFLLHFVKESKQDESGMPNNRFLAERTGGTYSTLKVQPAELEDSGVYFCASSIRLDYNEQFFGPGTRLTVL.

The count of this clone is one. The J gene is TRBJ2-7, the V gene TRBV11-2; no reliable D call. The germline V gene has CDR1 SGHAT and CDR2 FQNNGV. The CDR3 runs to 13 residues. Trimming removed 3 bases from V and 0 bases from J, with 6 bases in between. Here the CDR3 reads CASSLTDSYEQYF. As DNA, the CDR3 is TGTGCCAGCAGCTTGACGGACTCCTACGAGCAGTACTTC.

The rearrangement uses TRBV11-2 and TRBJ2-2, with 7 nucleotides matching TRBD1. The CDR3 consists of 17 residues. CDR1 and CDR2 from the germline V gene are SGHAT and FQNNGV. Unmatched junction bases numbered 10, after V lost 1 base and J lost 5 bases. CDR3 DNA: TGTGCCAGCAGCTTAGTCAGACAGGGCGGGTTGACCGGGGAGCTGTTTTTT. This translates into CASSLVRQGGLTGELFF.

The chain uses TRBV7-9 and TRBJ2-3, with 9 nucleotides matching TRBD2. The length of the CDR3 is 14 residues. With 6 bases clipped from V and 6 bases from J, the junction kept 7 bases outside the gene matches. Germline V gene lookup returns CDR1 SEHNR and CDR2 FQNEAQ (reference sequence). CDR3 in amino acids: CASSPGLAFDTQYF. DNA for the CDR3: TGTGCCAGCAGTCCCGGACTAGCGTTTGATACGCAGTATTTT.

Regarding this clone: This specimen includes other DNA sequences encoding the same CDR3. The chain uses TRBV7-9 and TRBJ2-3, with no clear D. From germline, CDR1 is SEHNR and CDR2 FQNEAQ (reference sequence). Deletions cut 3 bases from V and 5 bases from J, with 6 bases between. The CDR3 covers 12 residues. CDR3 sequence reads: CASSFGRDTQYF. The CDR3 bases are TGTGCCAGCAGCTTCGGGCGAGATACGCAGTATTTT.